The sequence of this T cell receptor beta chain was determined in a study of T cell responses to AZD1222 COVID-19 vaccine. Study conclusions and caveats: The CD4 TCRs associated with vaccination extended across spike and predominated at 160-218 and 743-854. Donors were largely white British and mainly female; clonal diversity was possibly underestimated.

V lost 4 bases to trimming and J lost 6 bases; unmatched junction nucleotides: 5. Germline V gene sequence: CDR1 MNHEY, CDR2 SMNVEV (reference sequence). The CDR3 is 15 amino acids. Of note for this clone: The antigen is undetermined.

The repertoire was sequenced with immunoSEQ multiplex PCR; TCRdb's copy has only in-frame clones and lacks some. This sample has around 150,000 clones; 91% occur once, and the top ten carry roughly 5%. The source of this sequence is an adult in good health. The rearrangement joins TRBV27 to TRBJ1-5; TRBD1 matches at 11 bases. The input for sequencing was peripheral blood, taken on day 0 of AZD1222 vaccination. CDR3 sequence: CASSSDRGRGQPQHF. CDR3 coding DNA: TGTGCCAGCAGTTCGGACAGGGGGCGCGGTCAGCCCCAGCATTTT.